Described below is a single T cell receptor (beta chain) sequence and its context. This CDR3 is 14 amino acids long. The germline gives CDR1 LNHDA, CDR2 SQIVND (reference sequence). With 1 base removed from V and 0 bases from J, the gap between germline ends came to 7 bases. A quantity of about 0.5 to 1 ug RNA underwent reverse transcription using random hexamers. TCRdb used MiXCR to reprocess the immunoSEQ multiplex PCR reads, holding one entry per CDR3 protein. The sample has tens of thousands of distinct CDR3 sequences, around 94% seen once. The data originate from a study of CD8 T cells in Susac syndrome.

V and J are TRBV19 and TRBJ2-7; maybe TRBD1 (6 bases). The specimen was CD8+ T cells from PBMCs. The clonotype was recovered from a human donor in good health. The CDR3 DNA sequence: TGTGCCAGTAGTATAGGGACAGCCTCCTACGAGCAGTACTTC. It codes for CASSIGTASYEQYF. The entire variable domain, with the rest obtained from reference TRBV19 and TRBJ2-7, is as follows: DGGITQSPKYLFRKEGQNVTLSCEQNLNHDAMYWYRQDPGQGLRLIYYSQIVNDFQKGDIAEGYSVSREKKESFPLTVTSAQKNPTAFYLCASSIGTASYEQYFGPGTRLTVT.